A selection of T cell receptor beta chains follows, all from one sample in a study of CD8+ T cells in alopecia areata. Using immunoSEQ multiplex PCR, the repertoire was profiled, and TCRdb retains in-frame clones only, with some absent. The data hold some 130,000 clones, with around 56% observed a single time. The input for sequencing was CD4+ T cells sorted from blood, taken at week 4, from a patient treated with tofacitinib. All receptors derive from a human donor with alopecia areata. Both conserved end residues are part of each CDR3. The order of the fields is D gene, V gene, J gene, clone size, CDR3 protein, CDR3 DNA. A D gene is named only where the DNA matches it firmly. Clone size is stated in some rows and not others, as once, few, many or a class when expanded.

d_gene: TRBD1; v_gene: TRBV5-5; j_gene: TRBJ2-1; abundance: NA; CDR3aa: CASRRTGKNEQFF; CDR3nt: TGTGCCAGCAGGAGGACAGGGAAGAATGAGCAGTTCTTC
d_gene: TRBD1; v_gene: TRBV30; j_gene: TRBJ1-2; abundance: once; CDR3aa: CAWSVNQGGYGYTF; CDR3nt: TGTGCCTGGAGTGTAAACCAGGGGGGATATGGCTACACCTTC
d_gene: NA; v_gene: TRBV7-2; j_gene: TRBJ1-2; abundance: once; CDR3aa: CASSLTSGLPSGVGYTF; CDR3nt: TGTGCCAGCAGCTTGACCTCGGGACTGCCTTCGGGTGTTGGCTACACCTTC
d_gene: NA; v_gene: TRBV30; j_gene: TRBJ1-1; abundance: NA; CDR3aa: CAWTKTGPNTEAFF; CDR3nt: TGTGCCTGGACCAAGACAGGTCCGAACACTGAAGCTTTCTTT
d_gene: NA; v_gene: TRBV2; j_gene: TRBJ2-7; abundance: NA; CDR3aa: CASSFGPYEQYF; CDR3nt: TGTGCCAGCAGTTTCGGACCCTACGAGCAGTACTTC
d_gene: TRBD2; v_gene: TRBV11-1; j_gene: TRBJ2-1; abundance: NA; CDR3aa: CASSSSGRVGNEQFF; CDR3nt: TGTGCCAGCAGCTCTAGCGGGAGGGTAGGCAATGAGCAGTTCTTC
d_gene: NA; v_gene: TRBV7-7; j_gene: TRBJ2-7; abundance: NA; CDR3aa: CASSLGPGNEQYF; CDR3nt: TGTGCCAGCAGCTTAGGTCCCGGGAACGAGCAGTACTTC
d_gene: TRBD2; v_gene: TRBV7-9; j_gene: TRBJ2-5; abundance: NA; CDR3aa: CASTLLAGQETQYF; CDR3nt: TGTGCCAGCACGCTATTAGCGGGACAAGAGACCCAGTACTTC
d_gene: NA; v_gene: TRBV5-1; j_gene: TRBJ1-2; abundance: NA; CDR3aa: CASSLEGRIGYTF; CDR3nt: TGCGCCAGCAGCTTGGAGGGCCGAATCGGCTACACCTTC
d_gene: TRBD2; v_gene: TRBV7-9; j_gene: TRBJ2-7; abundance: NA; CDR3aa: CASSSAGGGTYEQYF; CDR3nt: TGTGCCAGCAGTTCGGCCGGCGGGGGAACCTACGAGCAGTACTTC
d_gene: TRBD1; v_gene: TRBV7-3; j_gene: TRBJ2-7; abundance: NA; CDR3aa: CASRPGTGDYEQYF; CDR3nt: TGTGCCAGCAGACCCGGGACAGGAGACTACGAGCAGTACTTC
d_gene: TRBD2; v_gene: TRBV29-1; j_gene: TRBJ2-1; abundance: once; CDR3aa: CSVKLAGSSYNEQFF; CDR3nt: TGCAGCGTAAAACTAGCGGGGAGCTCCTACAATGAGCAGTTCTTC
d_gene: TRBD2; v_gene: TRBV11-1; j_gene: TRBJ2-3; abundance: NA; CDR3aa: CASSLGGTTSRF; CDR3nt: TGTGCCAGCAGCTTAGGAGGGACGACTAGCAGATTT
d_gene: NA; v_gene: TRBV6-5; j_gene: TRBJ2-3; abundance: NA; CDR3aa: CASSKGLTQYF; CDR3nt: TGTGCCAGCAGTAAGGGATTAACGCAGTATTTT
d_gene: NA; v_gene: TRBV2; j_gene: TRBJ2-1; abundance: NA; CDR3aa: CASSGPGTLTEQFF; CDR3nt: TGTGCCAGCAGTGGTCCCGGGACATTAACCGAGCAGTTCTTC
d_gene: TRBD1; v_gene: TRBV7-7; j_gene: TRBJ2-1; abundance: NA; CDR3aa: CASSPRDSHNEQFF; CDR3nt: TGTGCTAGCAGCCCCCGGGACAGTCACAATGAGCAGTTCTTC
d_gene: NA; v_gene: TRBV2; j_gene: TRBJ1-2; abundance: NA; CDR3aa: CASSVQPGHYGYTF; CDR3nt: TGTGCCAGCAGTGTTCAACCGGGCCACTATGGCTACACCTTC
d_gene: NA; v_gene: TRBV7-3; j_gene: TRBJ2-3; abundance: NA; CDR3aa: CASSLKIGTPDTDTQYF; CDR3nt: TGTGCCAGCAGCTTAAAGATAGGGACCCCGGACACAGATACGCAGTATTTT
d_gene: TRBD1; v_gene: TRBV29-1; j_gene: TRBJ2-7; abundance: few; CDR3aa: CSVAIQGARAYEQYF; CDR3nt: TGCAGCGTCGCCATTCAGGGGGCTAGAGCCTACGAGCAGTACTTC
d_gene: TRBD1; v_gene: TRBV29-1; j_gene: TRBJ2-3; abundance: NA; CDR3aa: CSVDGQGWSADTQYF; CDR3nt: TGCAGCGTCGACGGACAGGGGTGGTCGGCAGATACGCAGTATTTT
d_gene: TRBD2; v_gene: TRBV29-1; j_gene: TRBJ2-1; abundance: NA; CDR3aa: CSSLAGVGDEQFF; CDR3nt: TGCAGCTCCCTGGCGGGAGTAGGGGATGAGCAGTTCTTC
d_gene: TRBD1; v_gene: TRBV30; j_gene: TRBJ1-2; abundance: once; CDR3aa: CAWSVRGQGNGYTF; CDR3nt: TGTGCCTGGAGTGTTCGGGGACAGGGGAACGGCTACACCTTC
d_gene: NA; v_gene: TRBV9; j_gene: TRBJ1-1; abundance: NA; CDR3aa: CASSVGGGRWTEAFF; CDR3nt: TGTGCCAGCAGCGTAGGAGGGGGGCGCTGGACTGAAGCTTTCTTT
d_gene: NA; v_gene: TRBV27; j_gene: TRBJ2-7; abundance: few; CDR3aa: CASSLRRATREQYF; CDR3nt: TGTGCCAGCAGTTTAAGGAGGGCCACTAGGGAGCAGTACTTC
d_gene: TRBD1; v_gene: TRBV27; j_gene: TRBJ1-2; abundance: few; CDR3aa: CASSSSTGGPYGYTF; CDR3nt: TGTGCCAGCAGTTCCTCGACAGGGGGACCCTATGGCTACACCTTC
d_gene: NA; v_gene: TRBV15; j_gene: TRBJ1-5; abundance: NA; CDR3aa: CATSRPEARLGIQPQHF; CDR3nt: TGTGCCACCAGCAGGCCTGAAGCCCGGTTGGGAATTCAGCCCCAGCATTTT
d_gene: NA; v_gene: TRBV19; j_gene: TRBJ2-2; abundance: few; CDR3aa: CASSNRRTPNTGELFF; CDR3nt: TGTGCCAGTAGTAACCGGCGGACACCTAACACCGGGGAGCTGTTTTTT
d_gene: TRBD1; v_gene: TRBV5-1; j_gene: TRBJ1-4; abundance: NA; CDR3aa: CASRRRQGGEKLFF; CDR3nt: TGCGCCAGCAGACGGAGACAGGGGGGTGAAAAACTGTTTTTT
d_gene: NA; v_gene: TRBV15; j_gene: TRBJ2-5; abundance: NA; CDR3aa: CATSRDSNYGETQYF; CDR3nt: TGTGCCACCAGCAGAGATTCGAACTACGGAGAGACCCAGTACTTC